One and the same sample provided the 14 T cell receptor beta chains below, sequenced in a study of blood T cell repertoires in COVID-19. Sequenced by immunoSEQ multiplex PCR; TCRdb stores in-frame clones only, minus some. The repertoire holds under 90,000 clones, with approximately 80% as singletons. The sample taken for sequencing was peripheral blood. The receptor set was obtained from a human donor in a cohort sampled during active COVID-19.

This chain joins TRBV3-1 (or the pseudogene TRBV3-2) and TRBJ2-7, with TRBD2 matching 11 bases. J was trimmed by 4 bases and V by 5 bases; bases with no gene match: 10. From germline, CDR1 is LGHDT and CDR2 YNNKEL (reference sequence). This CDR3 has 16 amino acids. Here the CDR3 reads CASSCRLAGPLYEQYV. DNA of the CDR3: TGTGCCAGCAGCTGTCGACTAGCGGGACCCTTATACGAGCAGTACGTC.

This rearrangement joins TRBV5-8 to TRBJ1-5; D possibly corresponds to TRBD1 (6 bases). V shed 5 bases and J shed 0 bases, with 21 bases lying between them. The CDR3 is 18 amino acids. Per the germline V gene, CDR1 is SGHTS and CDR2 is YDEGEE. CDR3 residues: CASRQRGLHGFSNQPQHF. CDR3 sequence (DNA): TGTGCCAGCAGACAGCGGGGGCTCCACGGATTTAGCAATCAGCCCCAGCATTTT. The full variable domain, completed using reference TRBV5-8 and TRBJ1-5, is EAGVTQSPTHLIKTRGQQATLRCSPISGHTSVYWYQQALGLGLQFLLWYDEGEERNRGNFPPRFSGRQFPNYSSELNVNALELEDSALYLCASRQRGLHGFSNQPQHFGDGTRLSIL.

The gene calls are TRBV11-3 and TRBJ1-2, with 9 bases lining up with TRBD1. Germline CDR1 and CDR2: SGHNT and YENEEA. The CDR3 sequence is 16 residues long. V dropped 6 bases and J dropped 6; count of bases not matched to a gene: 14. The CDR3 here is CASRPGGGQGINGYTF. CDR3 bases: TGTGCCAGCAGACCGGGCGGAGGACAGGGGATTAATGGCTACACCTTC.

The chain uses TRBV4-1 and TRBJ2-2; the match to TRBD1 covers 8 bases. CDR1 and CDR2 from the germline V gene are MGHRA and YSYEKL. This CDR3 is 16 amino acids long. Trimming removed 3 bases from V and 1 base from J; junction bases left unmatched: 4. CDR3 nucleotide sequence: TGCGCCAGCAGCCACGTCGGACAGGGGAACACCGGGGAGCTGTTTTTT. Its protein product is CASSHVGQGNTGELFF.

This clone was recorded only once. This sequence joins TRBV6-2 or TRBV6-3 and TRBJ2-3, with a possible D match to TRBD2 (5 bases). Germline V gene data show CDR1 as MNHEY and CDR2 as SVGEGT. With 2 bases removed from V and 2 bases from J, the gap between germline ends came to 14 bases. The CDR3 is 16 residues long. The CDR3 sequence: CASSYPRAELTDTQYF. In DNA, the CDR3 is TGTGCCAGCAGTTACCCTCGAGCGGAGCTCACAGATACGCAGTATTTT.

The chain has TRBV3-1 (or the pseudogene TRBV3-2) and TRBJ1-5, with D maybe TRBD1 (6 bases). Trimming left V 1 base short and J 7 bases short, with 17 bases between. The CDR3 consists of 16 residues. Germline-derived CDR1 and CDR2 are LGHDT and YNNKEL (reference sequence). For the CDR3, the DNA is TGTGCCAGCAGCCAAGGGAAGAACAGGGCTTACCAGCCCCAGCATTTT. It codes for CASSQGKNRAYQPQHF.

The J gene is TRBJ1-1, the V gene TRBV7-3, with D maybe TRBD1 (6 bases). V lost 5 bases and J 2 bases, leaving 18 bases between the germline ends. Germline CDR1 is SGHTA and CDR2 is FQGTGA. CDR3 size: 16 residues. The CDR3 loop is CASSKGTGPLNTEAFF. The CDR3 bases are TGTGCCAGCAGCAAAGGAACAGGGCCCCTAAACACTGAAGCTTTCTTT. The full variable domain, with the rest looked up from reference TRBV7-3 and TRBJ1-1, is GAGVSQTPSNKVTEKGKYVELRCDPISGHTALYWYRQSLGQGPEFLIYFQGTGAADDSGLPNDRFFAVRPEGSVSTLKIQRTERGDSAVYLCASSKGTGPLNTEAFFGQGTRLTVV.

The CDR3 loop reads CSSPGENTGELFF. CDR3 nucleotide sequence: TGCAGCTCCCCAGGGGAGAACACCGGGGAGCTGTTTTTT. The genes are TRBV29-1 and TRBJ2-2; TRBD1 might be the D (6 bases). V lost 8 bases and J lost 1, with 11 bases in between. Germline lookup yields CDR1 SQVTM and CDR2 ANQGSEA. The CDR3 is 13 residues long.

V is TRBV25-1 and J is TRBJ2-1; 8 bases are a match to TRBD1. V lost 1 base to trimming and J lost 9 bases; unmatched junction nucleotides: 8. This CDR3 region has 15 residues. Per germline, CDR1 MGHDK and CDR2 SYGVNS. The CDR3 bases are TGTGCCAGCAGTGAATGGGACAGGATAAGTGGTGAGCAGTTCTTC. Its protein is CASSEWDRISGEQFF. Filled out from reference TRBV25-1 and TRBJ2-1, the complete variable domain reads EADIYQTPRYLVIGTGKKITLECSQTMGHDKMYWYQQDPGMELHLIHYSYGVNSTEKGDLSSESTVSRIRTEHFPLTLESARPSHTSQYLCASSEWDRISGEQFFGPGTRLTVL.

CDR3 sequence (DNA): TGTGCCAGCGCGTTACAGGGTGTCCTTAGCAATCAGCCCCAGCATTTT. Amino acid sequence: CASALQGVLSNQPQHF. This chain links TRBV7-2 with TRBJ1-5, with a tentative D call TRBD1 (6 bases). In germline, CDR1 is SGHTA, CDR2 FQGNSA. The length of the CDR3 is 16 residues. Deletions cut 8 bases from V and 0 bases from J, with 17 bases between.

The table lists this clone with a count of one. This chain's CDR3 is CASSYLAGGRRDTGELFF. CDR3 DNA sequence: TGTGCCAGCAGTTACCTAGCGGGGGGGAGACGAGACACCGGGGAGCTGTTTTTT. The V call is TRBV6-2 or TRBV6-3, the J call TRBJ2-2, with 12 bases that match TRBD2. This CDR3 is built from 18 residues. CDR1 and CDR2 (germline): MNHEY, SVGEGT. The junction had 7 bases not matched to a gene; V was cut back by 2 bases and J by 3 bases.

The rearrangement links TRBV7-9 to TRBJ2-1, with D tentatively TRBD1 (6 bases). Trimming removed 1 base from V and 7 bases from J, with 11 bases in between. This CDR3 spans 14 amino acids. Looked up from germline, CDR1 is SEHNR and CDR2 is FQNEAQ (reference sequence). CDR3 residues: CASSLDYQGNEQFF. The CDR3 nucleotides are TGTGCCAGCAGCTTAGACTACCAGGGGAATGAGCAGTTCTTC.

The chain is built from TRBV9 and TRBJ2-2; perhaps TRBD2 as D (6 bases). CDR1 and CDR2 (germline): SGDLS, YYNGEE. This CDR3 comprises 14 residues. V was clipped by 6 bases and J by 2 bases, with 11 bases between them. The CDR3, as DNA: TGTGCCAGCAATACGGGACTCAACACCGGGGAGCTGTTTTTT. Amino acid sequence: CASNTGLNTGELFF. Full variable domain (outside the CDR3, taken from reference TRBV9 and TRBJ2-2): DSGVTQTPKHLITATGQRVTLRCSPRSGDLSVYWYQQSLDQGLQFLIQYYNGEERAKGNILERFSAQQFPDLHSELNLSSLELGDSALYFCASNTGLNTGELFFGEGSRLTVL.

This clone appeared a few times. The chain is built from TRBV6-5 and TRBJ2-3; 7 bases fit TRBD1. The CDR3 length is 13 residues. Trimming cost V 5 bases and J 6 bases; bases outside gene matches: 5. CDR1 and CDR2 from the germline V gene are MNHEY and SVGAGI. The chain's CDR3 is CASSPTGVDTQYF. DNA of the CDR3: TGTGCCAGCAGTCCTACAGGGGTGGATACGCAGTATTTT.